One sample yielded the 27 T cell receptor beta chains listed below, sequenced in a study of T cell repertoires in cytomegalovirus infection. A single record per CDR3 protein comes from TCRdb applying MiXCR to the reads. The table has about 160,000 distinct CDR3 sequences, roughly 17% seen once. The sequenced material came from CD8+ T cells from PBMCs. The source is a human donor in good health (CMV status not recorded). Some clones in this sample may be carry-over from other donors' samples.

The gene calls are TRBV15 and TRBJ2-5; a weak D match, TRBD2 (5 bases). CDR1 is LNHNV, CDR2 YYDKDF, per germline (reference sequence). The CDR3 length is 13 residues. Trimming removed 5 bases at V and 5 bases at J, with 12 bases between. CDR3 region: CATSDRGGETQYF. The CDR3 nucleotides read TGTGCCACCAGCGACCGGGGTGGGGAGACCCAGTACTTC.

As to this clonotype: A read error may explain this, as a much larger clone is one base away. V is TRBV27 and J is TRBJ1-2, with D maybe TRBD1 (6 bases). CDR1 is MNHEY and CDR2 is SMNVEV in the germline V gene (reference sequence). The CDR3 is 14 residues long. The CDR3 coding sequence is TGTGCCAGCCGTTTCGGACAGCATGGCTATGGCTACACCTTC. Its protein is CASRFGQHGYGYTF.

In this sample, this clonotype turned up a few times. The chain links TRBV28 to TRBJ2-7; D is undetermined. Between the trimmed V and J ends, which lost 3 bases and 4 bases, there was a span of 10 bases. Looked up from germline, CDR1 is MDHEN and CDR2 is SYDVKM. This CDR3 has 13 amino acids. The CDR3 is CASSFGTPYEQYF. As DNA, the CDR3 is TGTGCCAGCAGTTTTGGCACCCCATACGAGCAGTACTTC.

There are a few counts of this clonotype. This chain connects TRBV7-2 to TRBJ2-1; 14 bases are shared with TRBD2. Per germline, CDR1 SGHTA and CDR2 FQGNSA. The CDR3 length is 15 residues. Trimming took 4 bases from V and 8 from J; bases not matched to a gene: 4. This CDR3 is CASSSTSGRVYEQFF. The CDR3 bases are TGTGCCAGCAGCTCGACTAGCGGGAGGGTCTATGAGCAGTTCTTC.

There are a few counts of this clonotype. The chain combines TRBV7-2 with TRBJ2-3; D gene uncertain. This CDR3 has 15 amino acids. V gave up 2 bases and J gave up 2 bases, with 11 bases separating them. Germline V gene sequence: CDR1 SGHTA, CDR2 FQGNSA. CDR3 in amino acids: CASSLNTDLTDTQYF. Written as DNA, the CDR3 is TGTGCCAGCAGCTTAAATACAGACCTCACAGATACGCAGTATTTT.

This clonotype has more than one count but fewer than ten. This chain's CDR3 is CASSLFPGTTYEQYF. CDR3 sequence (DNA): TGTGCCAGCAGCTTATTTCCAGGGACAACCTACGAGCAGTACTTC. The rearrangement joins TRBV7-9 to TRBJ2-7; D possibly corresponds to TRBD1 (6 bases). The CDR3 has 15 amino acids. Germline V lookup: CDR1 SEHNR, CDR2 FQNEAQ (reference sequence). The V gene lost 2 bases and the J gene lost 2 bases, with 13 bases spanning the gap.

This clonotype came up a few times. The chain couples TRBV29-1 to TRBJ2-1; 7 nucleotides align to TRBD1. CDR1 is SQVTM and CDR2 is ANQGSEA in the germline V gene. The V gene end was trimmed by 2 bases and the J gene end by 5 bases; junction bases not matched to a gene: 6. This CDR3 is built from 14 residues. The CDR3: CSVETTGRDNEQFF. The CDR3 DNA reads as TGCAGCGTTGAAACGACAGGGCGGGACAATGAGCAGTTCTTC.

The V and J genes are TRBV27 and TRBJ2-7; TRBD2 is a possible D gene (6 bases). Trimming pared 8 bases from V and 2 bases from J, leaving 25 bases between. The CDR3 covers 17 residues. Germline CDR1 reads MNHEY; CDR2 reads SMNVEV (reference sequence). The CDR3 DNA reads TGTGCCAGCCGTTCAATTAGCGGTGGGACCAGAACCTACGAGCAGTACTTC. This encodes CASRSISGGTRTYEQYF.

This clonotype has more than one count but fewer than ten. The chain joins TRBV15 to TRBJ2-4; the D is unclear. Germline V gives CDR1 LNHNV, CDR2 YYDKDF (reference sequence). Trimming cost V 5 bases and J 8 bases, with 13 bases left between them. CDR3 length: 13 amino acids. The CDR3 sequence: CATSSGYLDIQYF. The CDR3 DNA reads TGTGCCACCAGCTCCGGTTATCTAGACATTCAGTACTTC.

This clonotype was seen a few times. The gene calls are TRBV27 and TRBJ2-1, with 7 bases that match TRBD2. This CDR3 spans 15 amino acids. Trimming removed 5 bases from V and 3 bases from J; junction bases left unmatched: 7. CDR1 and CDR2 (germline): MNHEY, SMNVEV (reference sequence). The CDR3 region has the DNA TGTGCCAGCAGTCCAGGACTAGGCTTCTACAATGAGCAGTTCTTC. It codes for CASSPGLGFYNEQFF.

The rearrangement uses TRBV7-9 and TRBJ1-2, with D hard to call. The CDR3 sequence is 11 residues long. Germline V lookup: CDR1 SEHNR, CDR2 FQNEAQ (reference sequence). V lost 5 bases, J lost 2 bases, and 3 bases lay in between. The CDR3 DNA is TGTGCCAGCAGCAACAACTATGGCTACACCTTC. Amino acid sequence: CASSNNYGYTF.

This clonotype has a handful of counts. CDR3 in amino acids: CASSLGSTGVSTF. The CDR3 nucleotides are TGTGCCAGCAGCTTAGGGTCAACAGGGGTCTCCACCTTC. This chain links TRBV7-6 with TRBJ1-2, with 7 bases identical to TRBD1. CDR1 SGHVS and CDR2 FNYEAQ come from the germline V gene. There are 13 residues in the CDR3. J was trimmed by 13 bases and V by 1 base; bases with no gene match: 9. Full variable domain (rest looked up from reference TRBV7-6 and TRBJ1-2): GAGVSQSPRYKVTKRGQDVALRCDPISGHVSLYWYRQALGQGPEFLTYFNYEAQQDKSGLPNDRFSAERPEGSISTLTIQRTEQRDSAMYRCASSLGSTGVSTFGSGTRLTVV.

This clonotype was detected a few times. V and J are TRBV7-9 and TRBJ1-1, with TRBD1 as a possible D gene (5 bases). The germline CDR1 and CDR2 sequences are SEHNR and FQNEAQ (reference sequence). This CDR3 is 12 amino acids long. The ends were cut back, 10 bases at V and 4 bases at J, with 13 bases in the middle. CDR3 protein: CAIQDGTTEAFF. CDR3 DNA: TGTGCCATCCAAGATGGGACCACTGAAGCTTTCTTT. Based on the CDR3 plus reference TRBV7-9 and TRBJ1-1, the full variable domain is DTGVSQNPRHKITKRGQNVTFRCDPISEHNRLYWYRQTLGQGPEFLTYFQNEAQLEKSRLLSDRFSAERPKGSFSTLEIQRTEQGDSAMYLCAIQDGTTEAFFGQGTRLTVV.

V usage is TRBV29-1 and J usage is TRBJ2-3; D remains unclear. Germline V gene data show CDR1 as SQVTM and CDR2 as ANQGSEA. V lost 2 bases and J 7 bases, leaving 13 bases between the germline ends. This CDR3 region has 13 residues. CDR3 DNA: TGCAGCGTTGAAACTACAGCCACCCATACGCAGTATTTT. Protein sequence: CSVETTATHTQYF.

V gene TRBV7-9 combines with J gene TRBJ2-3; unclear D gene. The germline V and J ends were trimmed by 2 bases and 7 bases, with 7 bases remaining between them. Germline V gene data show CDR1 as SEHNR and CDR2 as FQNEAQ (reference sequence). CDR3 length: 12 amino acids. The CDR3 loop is CASSLSVNTQYF. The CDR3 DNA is TGTGCCAGCAGCTTAAGCGTAAATACGCAGTATTTT.

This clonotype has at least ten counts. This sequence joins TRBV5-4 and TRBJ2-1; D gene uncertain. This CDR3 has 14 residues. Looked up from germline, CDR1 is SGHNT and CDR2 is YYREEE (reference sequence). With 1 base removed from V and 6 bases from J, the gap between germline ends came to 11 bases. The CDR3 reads CASSLSWEGNEQFF. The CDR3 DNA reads TGTGCCAGCAGCTTGTCATGGGAAGGCAATGAGCAGTTCTTC.

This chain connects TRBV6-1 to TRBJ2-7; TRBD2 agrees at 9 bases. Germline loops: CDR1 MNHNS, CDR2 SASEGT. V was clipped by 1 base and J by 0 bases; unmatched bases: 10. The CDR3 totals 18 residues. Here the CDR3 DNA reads TGTGCCAGCAGTGAAGGGAGAGCGGGAGGTCCGAGCTCCTACGAGCAGTACTTC. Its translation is CASSEGRAGGPSSYEQYF.

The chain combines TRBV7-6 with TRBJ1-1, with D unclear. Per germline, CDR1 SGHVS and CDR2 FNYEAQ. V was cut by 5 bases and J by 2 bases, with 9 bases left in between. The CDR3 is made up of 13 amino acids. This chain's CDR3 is CASSRTFNTEAFF. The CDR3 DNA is TGTGCCAGCAGCCGAACCTTCAACACTGAAGCTTTCTTT.

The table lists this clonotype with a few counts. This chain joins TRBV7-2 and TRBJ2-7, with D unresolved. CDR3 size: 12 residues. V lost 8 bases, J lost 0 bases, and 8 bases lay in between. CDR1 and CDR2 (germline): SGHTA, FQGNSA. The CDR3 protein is CASGMSSYEQYF. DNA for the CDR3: TGTGCCAGCGGGATGAGCTCCTACGAGCAGTACTTC.

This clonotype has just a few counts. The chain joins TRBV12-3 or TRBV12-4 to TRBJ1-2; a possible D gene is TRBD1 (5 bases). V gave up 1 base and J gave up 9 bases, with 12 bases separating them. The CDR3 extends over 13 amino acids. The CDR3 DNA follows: TGTGCCAGCAGTTTAGGCGTGGGGGATAGCTACACCTTC. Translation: CASSLGVGDSYTF.

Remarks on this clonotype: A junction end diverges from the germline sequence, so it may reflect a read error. The CDR3 spells CASREGGANNEQFF. Here the CDR3 DNA reads TGTGCCAGCAGGGAAGGGGGGGCAAACAATGAGCAGTTCTTC. V and J are TRBV2 and TRBJ2-1, with D possibly TRBD2 on 7 matching bases. Germline V lookup: CDR1 SNHLY, CDR2 FYNNEI. CDR3 length: 14 amino acids.

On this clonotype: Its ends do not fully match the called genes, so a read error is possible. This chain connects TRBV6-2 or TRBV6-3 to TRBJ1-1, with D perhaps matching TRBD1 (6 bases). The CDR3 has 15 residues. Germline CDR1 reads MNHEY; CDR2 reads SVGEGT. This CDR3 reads CASRYSGTMNTEAFF. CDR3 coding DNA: TGTGCCAGCAGATACTCAGGGACAATGAACACTGAAGCTTTCTTT.

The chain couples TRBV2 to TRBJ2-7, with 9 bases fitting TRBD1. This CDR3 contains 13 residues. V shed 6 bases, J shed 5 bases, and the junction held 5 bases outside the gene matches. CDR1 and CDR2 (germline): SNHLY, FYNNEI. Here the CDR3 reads CASRRQGVNEQYF. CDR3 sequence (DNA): TGTGCCAGCAGAAGACAGGGGGTTAACGAGCAGTACTTC. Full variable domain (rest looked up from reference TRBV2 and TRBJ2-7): EPEVTQTPSHQVTQMGQEVILRCVPISNHLYFYWYRQILGQKVEFLVSFYNNEISEKSEIFDDQFSVERPDGSNFTLKIRSTKLEDSAMYFCASRRQGVNEQYFGPGTRLTVT.

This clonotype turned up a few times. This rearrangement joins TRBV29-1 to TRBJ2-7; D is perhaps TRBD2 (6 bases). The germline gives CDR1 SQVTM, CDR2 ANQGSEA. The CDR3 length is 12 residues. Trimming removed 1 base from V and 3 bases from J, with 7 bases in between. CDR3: CSVEGDFYEQYF. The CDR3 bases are TGCAGCGTTGAAGGGGACTTCTACGAGCAGTACTTC.

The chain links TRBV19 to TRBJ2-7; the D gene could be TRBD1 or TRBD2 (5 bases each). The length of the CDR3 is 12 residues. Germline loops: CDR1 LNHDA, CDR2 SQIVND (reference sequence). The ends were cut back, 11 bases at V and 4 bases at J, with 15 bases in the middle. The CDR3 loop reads CAAADSGYEQYF. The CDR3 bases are TGTGCCGCCGCGGACTCAGGGTACGAGCAGTACTTC. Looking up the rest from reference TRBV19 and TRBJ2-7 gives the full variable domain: DGGITQSPKYLFRKEGQNVTLSCEQNLNHDAMYWYRQDPGQGLRLIYYSQIVNDFQKGDIAEGYSVSREKKESFPLTVTSAQKNPTAFYLCAAADSGYEQYFGPGTRLTVT.

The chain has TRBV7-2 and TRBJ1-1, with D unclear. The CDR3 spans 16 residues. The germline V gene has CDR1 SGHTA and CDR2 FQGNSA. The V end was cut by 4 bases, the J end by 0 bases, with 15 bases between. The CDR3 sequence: CASSSPSEVMNTEAFF. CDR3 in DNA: TGTGCCAGCAGCTCACCATCCGAAGTCATGAACACTGAAGCTTTCTTT.

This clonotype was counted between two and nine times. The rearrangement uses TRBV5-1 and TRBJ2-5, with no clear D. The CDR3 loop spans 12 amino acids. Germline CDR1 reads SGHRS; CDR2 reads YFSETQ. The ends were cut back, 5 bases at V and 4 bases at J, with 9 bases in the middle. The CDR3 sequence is CASSRDLETQYF. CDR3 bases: TGCGCCAGCAGTAGAGACTTAGAGACCCAGTACTTC.